Listed below are T cell receptor beta chains from one sample, sequenced in a study of cytomegalovirus exposure and HLA in healthy donors. Sequencing used immunoSEQ multiplex PCR; TCRdb keeps in-frame clones, though not all of them. The data hold roughly 120,000 clones, with around three quarters observed a single time. Material for sequencing was PBMCs. These receptors came from a young woman in good health and CMV-seropositive. CDR3s include the opening cysteine and the closing phenylalanine or tryptophan. The order of the fields is CDR3 protein, CDR3 DNA, J gene, D gene, clone size, V gene. D genes are given only for firm matches. The size entry is marked missing in some rows and otherwise reads once, few, many or a size class.

CDR3: CASSGQGSTSTIEAFF; DNA: TGTGCCAGCAGTGGGCAGGGAAGCACTTCGACAATTGAAGCTTTCTTT; J: TRBJ1-1; D: -; size: -; V: TRBV28
CDR3: CASRVYGQGISQPQHF; DNA: TGTGCCAGTAGGGTCTACGGACAGGGAATTAGTCAGCCCCAGCATTTT; J: TRBJ1-5; D: TRBD1; size: once; V: TRBV19
CDR3: CASRLGGGEKLFF; DNA: TGTGCCAGCAGATTAGGGGGCGGTGAAAAACTGTTTTTT; J: TRBJ1-4; D: TRBD1; size: -; V: TRBV6-1
CDR3: CASSYARARTEAFF; DNA: TGTGCCAGCAGTTACGCCAGGGCAAGGACTGAAGCTTTCTTT; J: TRBJ1-1; D: -; size: -; V: TRBV6-5
CDR3: CAIRGLAGGEQFF; DNA: TGTGCCATCAGGGGCCTAGCGGGGGGTGAGCAGTTCTTC; J: TRBJ2-1; D: TRBD2; size: -; V: TRBV10-3
CDR3: CASSLAGGQETQYF; DNA: TGCGCCAGCAGCTTAGCGGGAGGCCAAGAGACCCAGTACTTC; J: TRBJ2-5; D: TRBD2; size: -; V: TRBV5-1
CDR3: CASRGSRDTDTQYF; DNA: TGCGCCAGCCGGGGGAGCAGGGACACAGATACGCAGTATTTT; J: TRBJ2-3; D: -; size: -; V: TRBV23-1
CDR3: CASSPIAGDPYNEQFF; DNA: TGTGCCAGCAGCCCAATAGCGGGAGACCCCTACAATGAGCAGTTCTTC; J: TRBJ2-1; D: TRBD2; size: -; V: TRBV13
CDR3: CASSLGQGAEAFF; DNA: TGTGCCAGCAGCTTAGGACAGGGTGCTGAAGCTTTCTTT; J: TRBJ1-1; D: TRBD1; size: -; V: TRBV7-9
CDR3: CASSPVYGRASNEQFF; DNA: TGTGCCAGCAGCCCTGTCTACGGGAGGGCAAGTAATGAGCAGTTCTTC; J: TRBJ2-1; D: TRBD2; size: -; V: TRBV11-3
CDR3: CASSLGQSSGNTIYF; DNA: TGCGCCAGCAGCCTTGGACAGAGCTCTGGAAACACCATATATTTT; J: TRBJ1-3; D: -; size: -; V: TRBV5-1
CDR3: CASSSDWGLAYNEQFF; DNA: TGTGCCAGCAGCTCGGATTGGGGACTAGCCTACAATGAGCAGTTCTTC; J: TRBJ2-1; D: TRBD2; size: -; V: TRBV11-2
CDR3: CASSPRTGPSNYGYTF; DNA: TGTGCCAGCAGCCCCCGGACAGGACCCTCTAACTATGGCTACACCTTC; J: TRBJ1-2; D: TRBD1; size: once; V: TRBV9
CDR3: CASSRNRDLGAEAFF; DNA: TGTGCCAGCAGTCGTAACAGGGACCTGGGCGCTGAAGCTTTCTTT; J: TRBJ1-1; D: -; size: once; V: TRBV2
CDR3: CASTDRGRGETQYF; DNA: TGTGCCAGTACCGACAGGGGTCGGGGGGAGACCCAGTACTTC; J: TRBJ2-5; D: TRBD1; size: -; V: TRBV19
CDR3: CASSSLAATQYF; DNA: TGTGCCAGCAGCTCGTTAGCGGCTACGCAGTATTTT; J: TRBJ2-3; D: -; size: -; V: TRBV5-6
CDR3: CAVAGAQREGGDEQFF; DNA: TGTGCCGTGGCGGGGGCCCAGCGGGAGGGGGGCGATGAGCAGTTCTTC; J: TRBJ2-1; D: TRBD2; size: -; V: TRBV10-3
CDR3: CASSALDSNYGYTF; DNA: TGTGCCAGTAGTGCCTTGGACAGTAATTATGGCTACACCTTC; J: TRBJ1-2; D: -; size: -; V: TRBV19
CDR3: CASSLSGLSGGAGNTIYF; DNA: TGTGCCAGCAGCTTGAGCGGTTTGTCAGGGGGAGCTGGAAACACCATATATTTT; J: TRBJ1-3; D: TRBD1; size: -; V: TRBV7-6
CDR3: CASSQAYSSYEQYF; DNA: TGCGCCAGCAGCCAAGCATATAGCTCCTACGAGCAGTACTTC; J: TRBJ2-7; D: -; size: -; V: TRBV4-1
CDR3: CASSPRGQNYGYTF; DNA: TGTGCCAGCAGCCCGCGAGGACAGAACTATGGCTACACCTTC; J: TRBJ1-2; D: -; size: -; V: TRBV2
CDR3: CASSLAGGETQYF; DNA: TGTGCCAGCAGTTTGGCGGGAGGGGAGACCCAGTACTTC; J: TRBJ2-5; D: TRBD2; size: once; V: TRBV28
CDR3: CASSPPRQGMSYGYTF; DNA: TGTGCCAGTAGCCCACCCCGACAGGGAATGAGCTATGGCTACACCTTC; J: TRBJ1-2; D: TRBD1; size: -; V: TRBV19
CDR3: CAWSTGGTYSNQPQHF; DNA: TGTGCCTGGAGTACAGGGGGAACATATAGCAATCAGCCCCAGCATTTT; J: TRBJ1-5; D: TRBD1; size: -; V: TRBV30
CDR3: CASSLLGGENTEAFF; DNA: TGTGCCAGCAGCTTGTTGGGGGGAGAGAACACTGAAGCTTTCTTT; J: TRBJ1-1; D: -; size: -; V: TRBV11-2
CDR3: CAAIASNRESADTQYF; DNA: TGTGCCGCCATTGCCTCCAACAGGGAAAGTGCAGATACGCAGTATTTT; J: TRBJ2-3; D: -; size: once; V: TRBV7-9
CDR3: CASSLTSGSSEQFF; DNA: TGTGCCAGCAGTTTAACTAGCGGGTCAAGTGAGCAGTTCTTC; J: TRBJ2-1; D: TRBD2; size: -; V: TRBV28
CDR3: CASRPGRGNTEAFF; DNA: TGTGCCAGCAGGCCGGGTCGGGGGAACACTGAAGCTTTCTTT; J: TRBJ1-1; D: -; size: -; V: TRBV11-2
CDR3: CATSTERVGGNTIYF; DNA: TGTGCCACCAGCACTGAACGGGTTGGGGGAAACACCATATATTTT; J: TRBJ1-3; D: -; size: -; V: TRBV15
CDR3: CASSLVGGSANYGYTF; DNA: TGCGCCAGCAGCTTGGTCGGGGGGAGTGCTAACTATGGCTACACCTTC; J: TRBJ1-2; D: -; size: -; V: TRBV5-1
CDR3: CASKIGDRVSYEQYF; DNA: TGTGCCAGCAAAATAGGGGACAGGGTTTCCTACGAGCAGTACTTC; J: TRBJ2-7; D: TRBD1; size: -; V: TRBV2
CDR3: CAISESSFSQETQYF; DNA: TGTGCCATCAGTGAGTCGTCTTTTTCTCAAGAGACCCAGTACTTC; J: TRBJ2-5; D: -; size: -; V: TRBV10-3
CDR3: CASRPLFRGRSYGYTF; DNA: TGTGCCAGCAGACCTCTGTTCAGGGGGCGCAGCTATGGCTACACCTTC; J: TRBJ1-2; D: TRBD1; size: -; V: TRBV27
CDR3: CASSFLGGLGGGGNTEAFF; DNA: TGTGCCAGCAGTTTCTTGGGGGGGTTGGGTGGAGGGGGGAACACTGAAGCTTTCTTT; J: TRBJ1-1; D: -; size: once; V: TRBV27
CDR3: CAWSVAGGKPGELFF; DNA: TGTGCCTGGAGTGTAGCGGGAGGGAAACCCGGGGAGCTGTTTTTT; J: TRBJ2-2; D: TRBD2; size: once; V: TRBV30
CDR3: CASSLTDRVEGNEQFF; DNA: TGTGCCAGCAGCTTGACGGACAGGGTGGAGGGCAATGAGCAGTTCTTC; J: TRBJ2-1; D: TRBD1; size: -; V: TRBV7-8
CDR3: CAISLEWGFSGPSYEQYF; DNA: TGTGCCATCAGCTTGGAGTGGGGTTTTAGCGGGCCCTCCTACGAGCAGTACTTC; J: TRBJ2-7; D: TRBD2; size: -; V: TRBV5-5